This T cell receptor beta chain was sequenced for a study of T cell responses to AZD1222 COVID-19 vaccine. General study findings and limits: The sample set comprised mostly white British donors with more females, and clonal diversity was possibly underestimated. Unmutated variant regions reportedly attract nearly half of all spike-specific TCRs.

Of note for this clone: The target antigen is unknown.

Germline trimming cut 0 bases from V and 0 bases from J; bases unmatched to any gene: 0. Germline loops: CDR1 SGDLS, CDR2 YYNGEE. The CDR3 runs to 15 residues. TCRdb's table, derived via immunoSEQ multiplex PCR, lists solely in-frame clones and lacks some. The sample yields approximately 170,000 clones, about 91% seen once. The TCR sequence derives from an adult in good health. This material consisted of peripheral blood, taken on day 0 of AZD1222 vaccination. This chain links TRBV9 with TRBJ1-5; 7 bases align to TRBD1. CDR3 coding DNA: TGTGCCAGCAGCGTAGGGGACAGTAGCAATCAGCCCCAGCATTTT. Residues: CASSVGDSSNQPQHF.